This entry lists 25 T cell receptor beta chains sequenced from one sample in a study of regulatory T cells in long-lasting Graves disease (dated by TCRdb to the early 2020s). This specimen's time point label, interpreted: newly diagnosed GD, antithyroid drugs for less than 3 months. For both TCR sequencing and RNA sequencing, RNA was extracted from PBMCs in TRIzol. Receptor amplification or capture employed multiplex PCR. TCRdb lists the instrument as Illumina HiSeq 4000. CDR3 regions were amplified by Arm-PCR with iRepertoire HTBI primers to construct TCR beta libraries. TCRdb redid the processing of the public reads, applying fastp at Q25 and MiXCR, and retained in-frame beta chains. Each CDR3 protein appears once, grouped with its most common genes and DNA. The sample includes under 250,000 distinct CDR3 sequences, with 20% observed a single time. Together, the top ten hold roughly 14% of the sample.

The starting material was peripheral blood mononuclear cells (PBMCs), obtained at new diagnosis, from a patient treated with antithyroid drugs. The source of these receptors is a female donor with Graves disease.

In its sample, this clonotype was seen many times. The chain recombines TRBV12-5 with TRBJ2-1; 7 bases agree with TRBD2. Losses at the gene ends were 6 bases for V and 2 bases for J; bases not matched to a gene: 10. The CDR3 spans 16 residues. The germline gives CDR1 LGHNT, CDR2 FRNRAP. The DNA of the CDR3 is TGTGCTAGTGGCATCCCGAGCGGGGCGCCCTACAATGAGCAGTTCTTC. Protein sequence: CASGIPSGAPYNEQFF. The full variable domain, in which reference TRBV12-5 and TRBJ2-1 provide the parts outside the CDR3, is DARVTQTPRHKVTEMGQEVTMRCQPILGHNTVFWYRQTMMQGLELLAYFRNRAPLDDSGMPKDRFSAEMPDATLATLKIQPSEPRDSAVYFCASGIPSGAPYNEQFFGPGTRLTVL.

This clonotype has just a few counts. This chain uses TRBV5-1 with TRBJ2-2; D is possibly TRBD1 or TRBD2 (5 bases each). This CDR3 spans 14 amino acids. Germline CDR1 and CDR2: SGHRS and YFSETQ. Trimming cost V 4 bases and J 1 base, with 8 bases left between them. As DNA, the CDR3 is TGCGCCAGCAGCAGGGACGAGAACACCGGGGAGCTGTTTTTT. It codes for CASSRDENTGELFF.

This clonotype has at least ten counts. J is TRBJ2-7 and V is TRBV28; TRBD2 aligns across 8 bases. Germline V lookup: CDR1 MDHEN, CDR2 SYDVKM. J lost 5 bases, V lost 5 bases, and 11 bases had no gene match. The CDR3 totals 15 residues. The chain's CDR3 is CASSLRAGGTDEQYF. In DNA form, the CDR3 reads TGTGCCAGCAGTCTCCGGGCGGGAGGTACGGACGAGCAGTACTTC.

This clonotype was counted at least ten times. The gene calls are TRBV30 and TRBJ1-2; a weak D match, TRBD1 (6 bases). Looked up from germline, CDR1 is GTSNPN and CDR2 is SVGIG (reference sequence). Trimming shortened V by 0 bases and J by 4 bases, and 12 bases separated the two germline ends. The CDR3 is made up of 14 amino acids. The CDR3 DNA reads TGTGCCTGGAGTGTAACGGGGGCAGGCTATGGCTACACCTTC. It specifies CAWSVTGAGYGYTF.

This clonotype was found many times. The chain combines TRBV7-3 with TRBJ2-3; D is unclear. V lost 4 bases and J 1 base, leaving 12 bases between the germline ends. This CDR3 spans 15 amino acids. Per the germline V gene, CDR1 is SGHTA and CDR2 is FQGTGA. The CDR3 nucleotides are TGTGCCAGCAGCTCCCCAGTGGCGGGCACAGATACGCAGTATTTT. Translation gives CASSSPVAGTDTQYF.

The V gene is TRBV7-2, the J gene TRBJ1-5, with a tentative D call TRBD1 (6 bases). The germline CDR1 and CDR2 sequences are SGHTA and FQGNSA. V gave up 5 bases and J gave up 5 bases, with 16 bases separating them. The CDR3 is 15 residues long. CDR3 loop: CASSLIGRQDQPQHF. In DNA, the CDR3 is TGTGCCAGCAGCCTAATCGGGAGACAGGATCAGCCCCAGCATTTT.

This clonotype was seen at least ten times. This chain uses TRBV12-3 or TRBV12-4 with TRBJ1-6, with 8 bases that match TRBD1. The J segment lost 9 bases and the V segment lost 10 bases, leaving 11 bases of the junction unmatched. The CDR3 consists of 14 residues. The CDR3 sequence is CATRTGRISSPLHF. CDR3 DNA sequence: TGTGCCACTCGGACAGGGAGAATTAGTTCACCCCTCCACTTT.

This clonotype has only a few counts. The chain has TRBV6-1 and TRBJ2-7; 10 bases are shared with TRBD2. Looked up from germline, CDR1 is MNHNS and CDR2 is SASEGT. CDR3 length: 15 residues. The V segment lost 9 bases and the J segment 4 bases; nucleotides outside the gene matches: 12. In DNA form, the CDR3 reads TGTGCCAGTAAGGTCCTACTAGCGGGGTCTTACGAGCAGTACTTC. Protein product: CASKVLLAGSYEQYF.

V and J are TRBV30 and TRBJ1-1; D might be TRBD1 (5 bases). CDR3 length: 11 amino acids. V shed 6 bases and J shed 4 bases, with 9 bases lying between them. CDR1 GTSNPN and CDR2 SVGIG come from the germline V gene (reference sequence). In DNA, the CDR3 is TGTGCCTGCCGGGGGGTCACTGAAGCTTTCTTT. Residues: CACRGVTEAFF.

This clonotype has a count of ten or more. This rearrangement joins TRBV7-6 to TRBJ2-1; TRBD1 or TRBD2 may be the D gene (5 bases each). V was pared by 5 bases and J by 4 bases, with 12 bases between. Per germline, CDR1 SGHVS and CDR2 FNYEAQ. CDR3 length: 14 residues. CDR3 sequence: CASSLTGAYNEQFF. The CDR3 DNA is TGTGCCAGCAGCCTCACCGGGGCATACAATGAGCAGTTCTTC.

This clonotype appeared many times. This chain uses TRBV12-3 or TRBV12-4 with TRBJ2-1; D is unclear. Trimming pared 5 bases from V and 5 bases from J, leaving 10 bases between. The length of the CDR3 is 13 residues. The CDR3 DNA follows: TGTGCCAGCAGTCTACCGAACGACAATGAGCAGTTCTTC. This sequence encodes CASSLPNDNEQFF.

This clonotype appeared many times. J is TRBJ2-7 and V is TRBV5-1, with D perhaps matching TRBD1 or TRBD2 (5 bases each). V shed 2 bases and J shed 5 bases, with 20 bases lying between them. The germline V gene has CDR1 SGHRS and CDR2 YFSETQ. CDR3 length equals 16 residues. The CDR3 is CASSFPLRGAGNEQYF. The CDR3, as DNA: TGCGCCAGCAGCTTTCCCCTTAGAGGGGCAGGGAACGAGCAGTACTTC.

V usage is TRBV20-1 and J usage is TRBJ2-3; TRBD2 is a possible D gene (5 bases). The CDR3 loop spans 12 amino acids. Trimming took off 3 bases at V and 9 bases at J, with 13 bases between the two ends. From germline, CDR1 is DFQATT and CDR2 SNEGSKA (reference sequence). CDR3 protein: CSASWHRGTQYF. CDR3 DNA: TGCAGTGCTAGTTGGCACAGAGGGACGCAGTATTTT.

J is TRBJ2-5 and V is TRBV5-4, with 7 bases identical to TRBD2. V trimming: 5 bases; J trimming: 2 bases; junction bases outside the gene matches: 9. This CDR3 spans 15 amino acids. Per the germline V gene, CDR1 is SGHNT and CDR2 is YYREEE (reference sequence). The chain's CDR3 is CASSERGGGQETQYF. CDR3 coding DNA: TGTGCCAGCAGTGAAAGAGGCGGGGGACAAGAGACCCAGTACTTC.

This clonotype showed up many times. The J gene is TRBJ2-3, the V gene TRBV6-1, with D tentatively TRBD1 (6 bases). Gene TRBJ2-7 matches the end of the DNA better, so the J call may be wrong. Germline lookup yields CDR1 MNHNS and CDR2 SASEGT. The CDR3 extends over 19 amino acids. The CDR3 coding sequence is TGTGCCAGCAAGTTGACCAAAGAATATCCGGGACAACAATTGGGGGAGCAGTACTTC. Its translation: CASKLTKEYPGQQLGEQYF.

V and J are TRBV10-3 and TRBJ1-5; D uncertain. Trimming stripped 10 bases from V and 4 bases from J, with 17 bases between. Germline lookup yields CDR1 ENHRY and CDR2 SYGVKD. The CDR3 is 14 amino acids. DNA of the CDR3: TGTGCCAGCACCTCCTACAGAGAAAATCAGCCCCAGCATTTT. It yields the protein CASTSYRENQPQHF.

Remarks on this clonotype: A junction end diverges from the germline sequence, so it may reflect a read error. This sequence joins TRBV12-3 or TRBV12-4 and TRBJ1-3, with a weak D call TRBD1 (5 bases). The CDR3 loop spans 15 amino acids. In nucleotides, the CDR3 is TGTGCCAGCAGCTTAGCACCGACAGCTGGAAACACCATATATTTT. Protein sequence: CASSLAPTAGNTIYF.

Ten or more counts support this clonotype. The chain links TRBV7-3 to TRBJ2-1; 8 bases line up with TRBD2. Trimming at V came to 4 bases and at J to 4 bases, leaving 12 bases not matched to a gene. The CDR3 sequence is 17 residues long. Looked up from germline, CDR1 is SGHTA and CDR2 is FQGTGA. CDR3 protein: CASSSRTSRPSYNEQFF. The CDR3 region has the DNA TGTGCCAGCAGCTCGCGGACTAGCAGACCTAGTTACAATGAGCAGTTCTTC. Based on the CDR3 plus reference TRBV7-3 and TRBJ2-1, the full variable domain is GAGVSQTPSNKVTEKGKYVELRCDPISGHTALYWYRQSLGQGPEFLIYFQGTGAADDSGLPNDRFFAVRPEGSVSTLKIQRTERGDSAVYLCASSSRTSRPSYNEQFFGPGTRLTVL.

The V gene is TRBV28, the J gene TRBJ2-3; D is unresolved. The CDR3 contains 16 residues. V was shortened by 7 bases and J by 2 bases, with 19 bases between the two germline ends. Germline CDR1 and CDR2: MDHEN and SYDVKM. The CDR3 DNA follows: TGTGCCAGCATCCCGACCCACTACCTCAACACAGATACGCAGTATTTT. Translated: CASIPTHYLNTDTQYF.

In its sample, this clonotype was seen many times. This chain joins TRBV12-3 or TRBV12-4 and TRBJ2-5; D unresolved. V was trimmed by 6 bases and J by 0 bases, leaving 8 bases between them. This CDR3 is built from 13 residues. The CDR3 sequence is CASSLGYQETQYF. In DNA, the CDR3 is TGTGCCAGCAGCCTCGGATACCAAGAGACCCAGTACTTC.

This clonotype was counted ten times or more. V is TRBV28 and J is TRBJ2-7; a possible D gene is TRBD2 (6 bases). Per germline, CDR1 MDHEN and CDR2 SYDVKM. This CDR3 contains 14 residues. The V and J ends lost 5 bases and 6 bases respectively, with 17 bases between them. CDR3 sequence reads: CASSPLADFREQYF. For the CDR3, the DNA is TGTGCCAGCAGTCCATTAGCGGACTTCCGCGAGCAGTACTTC. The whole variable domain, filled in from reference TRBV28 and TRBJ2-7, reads DVKVTQSSRYLVKRTGEKVFLECVQDMDHENMFWYRQDPGLGLRLIYFSYDVKMKEKGDIPEGYSVSREKKERFSLILESASTNQTSMYLCASSPLADFREQYFGPGTRLTVT.

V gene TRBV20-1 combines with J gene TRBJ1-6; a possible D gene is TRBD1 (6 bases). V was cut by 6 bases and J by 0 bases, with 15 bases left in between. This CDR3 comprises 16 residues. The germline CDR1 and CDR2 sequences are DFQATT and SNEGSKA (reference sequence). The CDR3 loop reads CSAVDRSSSYNSPLHF. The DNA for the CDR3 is TGCAGTGCCGTAGACAGGTCGAGCTCCTATAATTCACCCCTCCACTTT.

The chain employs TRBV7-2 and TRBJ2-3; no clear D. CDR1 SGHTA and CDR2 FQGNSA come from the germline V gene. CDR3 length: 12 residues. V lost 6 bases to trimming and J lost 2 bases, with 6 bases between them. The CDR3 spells CASRSNTDTQYF. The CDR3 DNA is TGTGCCAGCAGATCCAACACAGATACGCAGTATTTT. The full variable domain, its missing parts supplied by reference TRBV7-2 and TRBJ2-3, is GAGVSQSPSNKVTEKGKDVELRCDPISGHTALYWYRQSLGQGLEFLIYFQGNSAPDKSGLPSDRFSAERTGGSVSTLTIQRTQQEDSAVYLCASRSNTDTQYFGPGTRLTVL.

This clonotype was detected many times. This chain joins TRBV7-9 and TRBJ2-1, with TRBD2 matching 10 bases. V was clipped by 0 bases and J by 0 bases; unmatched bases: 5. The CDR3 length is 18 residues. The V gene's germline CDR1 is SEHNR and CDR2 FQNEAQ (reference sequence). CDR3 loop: CASSLASGRPSSYNEQFF. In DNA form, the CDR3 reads TGTGCCAGCAGCTTAGCTAGCGGGAGGCCGAGCTCCTACAATGAGCAGTTCTTC.

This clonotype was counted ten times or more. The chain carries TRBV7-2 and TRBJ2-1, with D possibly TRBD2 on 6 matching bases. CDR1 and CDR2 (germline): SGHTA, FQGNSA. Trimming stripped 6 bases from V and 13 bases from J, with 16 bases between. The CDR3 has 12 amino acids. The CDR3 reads CASSRDLPNQFF. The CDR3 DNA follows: TGTGCCAGCAGTCGGGACTTGCCCAACCAGTTCTTC.